This T cell receptor (beta chain) was recovered during a study of T cells in Graves' hyperthyroidism and ophthalmopathy. This clonotype has only a few counts. What it binds is unknown. The study's findings and limits: Blood held most thyroid clonotypes expanded above 0.001 frequency.

TCR beta CDR3 regions were amplified from RNA transcripts. The TCR CDR3 first-round RT-PCR relied on the HTBI primer set. TCRdb reanalysed the multiplex PCR reads using MiXCR and keeps one entry per CDR3 protein. Here the sample spans over 350,000 distinct CDR3 sequences, approximately 17% being singletons. CDR1 is SNHLY, CDR2 FYNNEI, per germline. The CDR3 has 14 residues. V gave up 0 bases and J gave up 7 bases; unmatched junction bases: 3. The sample taken for sequencing was blood. The V gene is TRBV2, the J gene TRBJ1-2; TRBD1 matches at 9 bases. The receptor was isolated from a young man with Graves' ophthalmopathy. CDR3 nucleotides: TGTGCCAGCAGTGAAGCGGACAGGGGAAGTGGCTACACCTTC. Translated, it gives CASSEADRGSGYTF. Full variable domain (rest looked up from reference TRBV2 and TRBJ1-2): EPEVTQTPSHQVTQMGQEVILRCVPISNHLYFYWYRQILGQKVEFLVSFYNNEISEKSEIFDDQFSVERPDGSNFTLKIRSTKLEDSAMYFCASSEADRGSGYTFGSGTRLTVV.